Listed below are T cell receptor beta chains from one sample, sequenced in a study of blood T cell repertoires in COVID-19. Profiled with immunoSEQ multiplex PCR; TCRdb holds only in-frame clones, not every one. Here the sample spans more than 70,000 clones, about nine tenths being singletons. The specimen sequenced was peripheral blood. The source is a human donor in a cohort sampled during active COVID-19. CDR3s include the opening cysteine and the closing phenylalanine or tryptophan. A D gene is named only where the DNA matches it firmly. Part of the rows lack a size; the others show once, few, many or a class for expanded clones.

TRBJ2-1,once,TRBD2,TRBV24-1,CATSSQREGSHENEQFF,TGTGCCACCAGTAGTCAGCGGGAGGGCTCCCACGAAAATGAGCAGTTCTTC
TRBJ1-6,-,TRBD1,TRBV30,CAGSGGQVSPLHF,TGTGCCGGGTCAGGGGGCCAGGTTTCACCCCTCCACTTT
TRBJ2-3,once,-,TRBV30,CAGGIADTQYF,TGTGCTGGGGGGATCGCAGATACGCAGTATTTT
TRBJ2-1,once,-,TRBV6-6,CASSYSLHYNEQFF,TGTGCCAGCAGTTACTCACTCCACTACAATGAGCAGTTCTTC
TRBJ2-4,-,-,TRBV21-1,CASGSLCGQRKNIQYF,TGTGCCAGCGGCAGTCTTTGTGGCCAACGAAAAAACATTCAGTACTTC
TRBJ2-1,-,-,TRBV28,CASTPEWYNEQFF,TGTGCCAGCACCCCGGAGTGGTACAATGAGCAGTTCTTC
TRBJ1-2,-,-,TRBV11-2,CASSFGAEYGYTF,TGTGCCAGCAGCTTTGGGGCAGAATATGGCTACACCTTC
TRBJ2-5,-,-,TRBV11-2,CASTVSGSQYF,TGTGCCAGCACCGTTTCGGGGTCGCAGTACTTC
TRBJ2-1,-,TRBD2,TRBV27,CASGTSTPHSNNEQFF,TGTGCCAGCGGGACTAGCACGCCCCATTCCAACAATGAGCAGTTCTTC
TRBJ2-5,-,-,TRBV19,CASSARDSRQETQYF,TGTGCCAGTAGCGCCCGGGACTCCCGCCAAGAGACCCAGTACTTC
TRBJ2-3,-,TRBD2,TRBV4-2,CASSQASGSTDTQYF,TGTGCCAGCAGCCAAGCTAGCGGAAGCACAGATACGCAGTATTTT
TRBJ1-1,-,-,TRBV5-6,CASIRRKRSELTEAFF,TGTGCCAGCATCCGAAGAAAGAGGTCCGAGCTCACTGAAGCTTTCTTT
TRBJ2-7,-,TRBD2,TRBV7-9,CASSFPSGTTHEQYF,TGTGCCAGCAGCTTCCCCTCCGGGACTACTCACGAGCAGTACTTC